The 11 T cell receptor beta chains below come from one sample, sequenced in a study of low-dose radiotherapy and immunotherapy resistance in tumors. Sample time point: after trial treatment. The treatment: LDRT plus nivolumab, ipilimumab, low-dose cyclophosphamide and aspirin (RACIN trial). The PCR that amplified TCRs ran for around 21 cycles, relying on a constant-region primer and a V-primer adapter. From the reads, TCRdb called clonotypes with MiXCR, one entry per CDR3 protein. In the table there are some 53,000 distinct CDR3 sequences, 33% of which are singletons. Sequences were derived from PBMCs, sampled after low-dose radiotherapy plus immunotherapy. These receptors came from a male donor with rectosigmoid adenocarcinoma.

This clonotype has ten or more counts. The V and J genes are TRBV10-3 and TRBJ1-1, with no clear D. Between the trimmed V and J ends, which lost 8 bases and 1 base, there was a span of 8 bases. Germline CDR1 is ENHRY and CDR2 is SYGVKD. This CDR3 comprises 12 residues. For the CDR3, the DNA is TGTGCCATCCGAGGCGGGAACACTGAAGCTTTCTTT. It codes for CAIRGGNTEAFF.

This clonotype was found many times. V usage is TRBV7-8 and J usage is TRBJ1-5, with a weak D call TRBD1 (6 bases). CDR3 length: 14 amino acids. In germline, CDR1 is SGHVS, CDR2 FQNEAQ. V lost 2 bases, J lost 2 bases, and 7 bases lay in between. CDR3 DNA: TGTGCCAGCAGCTTACGGACAGGCAATCAGCCCCAGCATTTT. It encodes CASSLRTGNQPQHF.

In its sample, this clonotype was seen many times. The chain couples TRBV6-2 or TRBV6-3 to TRBJ1-5; 7 bases line up with TRBD1. From germline, CDR1 is MNHEY and CDR2 SVGEGT. V was pared by 10 bases and J by 2 bases, with 17 bases of the junction left unmatched. The CDR3 is made up of 17 amino acids. The CDR3 DNA follows: TGTGCCACCCGACGGAGACAGGGAGAAGGGGGCAATCAGCCCCAGCATTTT. This codes for CATRRRQGEGGNQPQHF.

This chain joins TRBV9 and TRBJ1-1, with unresolved D. The CDR3 consists of 14 residues. Germline assignment: CDR1 SGDLS and CDR2 YYNGEE. The V and J ends lost 0 bases and 4 bases respectively, with 10 bases between them. This CDR3 is CASSVAGGSTEAFF. For the CDR3, the DNA is TGTGCCAGCAGCGTAGCGGGTGGGAGCACTGAAGCTTTCTTT.

The J gene is TRBJ2-3, the V gene TRBV2; D uncertain. With 3 bases removed from V and 1 base from J, the gap between germline ends came to 5 bases. This CDR3 has 13 residues. Germline loops: CDR1 SNHLY, CDR2 FYNNEI. CDR3 region: CASSEGGTDTQYF. The CDR3 DNA is TGTGCCAGCAGTGAGGGCGGCACAGATACGCAGTATTTT.

This clonotype was counted only a few times. The chain employs TRBV29-1 and TRBJ1-1, with D maybe TRBD1 (6 bases). The CDR3 runs 12 residues. Looked up from germline, CDR1 is SQVTM and CDR2 is ANQGSEA. Trimming removed 1 base at V and 6 bases at J, with 9 bases between. CDR3 sequence (DNA): TGCAGCGTTGAAGGGGAGGGGGCTGAAGCTTTCTTT. This sequence encodes CSVEGEGAEAFF.

The chain uses TRBV20-1 and TRBJ2-3; 11 bases are shared with TRBD2. With V trimmed by 4 bases and J by 4 bases, 4 bases remained unmatched. The CDR3 spans 14 residues. Germline V gene lookup returns CDR1 DFQATT and CDR2 SNEGSKA (reference sequence). The CDR3 DNA reads TGCAGTGCTATCCTAGCGGGAGGTTCAGATACGCAGTATTTT. Translated, it gives CSAILAGGSDTQYF.

The chain has TRBV5-1 and TRBJ1-1; TRBD1 might be the D (6 bases). This CDR3 spans 13 amino acids. Between the trimmed V and J ends, which lost 1 base and 7 bases, there was a span of 11 bases. Germline CDR1 SGHRS, CDR2 YFSETQ. In DNA form, the CDR3 reads TGCGCCAGCAGCTTGCTAGGGGGTGATGAAGCTTTCTTT. It specifies CASSLLGGDEAFF.

This clonotype was found many times. The gene calls are TRBV2 and TRBJ2-5; the D is unclear. CDR3 length: 11 amino acids. Germline V gives CDR1 SNHLY, CDR2 FYNNEI. Deletions cut 0 bases from V and 5 bases from J, with 1 base between. The CDR3 protein is CASSEAETQYF. The CDR3 DNA follows: TGTGCCAGCAGTGAAGCGGAGACCCAGTACTTC.

This clonotype was seen more than once but under ten times. The rearrangement links TRBV29-1 to TRBJ1-2; TRBD1 might be the D (6 bases). The V gene's germline CDR1 is SQVTM and CDR2 ANQGSEA. CDR3 size: 13 residues. The CDR3 region has the DNA TGCAGTGAGGATGACAGGATGGAATATGGCTACACCTTC. Amino acids: CSEDDRMEYGYTF.

This clonotype was seen only a few times. The V call is TRBV29-1, the J call TRBJ1-1; the match to TRBD1 covers 9 bases. The CDR3 runs 13 residues. The junction had 5 bases not matched to a gene; V was cut back by 5 bases and J by 4 bases. Germline assignment: CDR1 SQVTM and CDR2 ANQGSEA. The CDR3 reads CSVLGTGITEAFF. CDR3 nucleotides: TGCAGCGTTCTCGGGACAGGGATCACTGAAGCTTTCTTT. Full variable domain (remainder filled in from reference TRBV29-1 and TRBJ1-1): SAVISQKPSRDICQRGTSLTIQCQVDSQVTMMFWYRQQPGQSLTLIATANQGSEATYESGFVIDKFPISRPNLTFSTLTVSNMSPEDSSIYLCSVLGTGITEAFFGQGTRLTVV.